A single sample is the source of the 14 T cell receptor beta chains below, sequenced in a study of T cell responses to AZD1222 COVID-19 vaccine. This table comes from immunoSEQ multiplex PCR, and its TCRdb copy is limited to in-frame clones, with some not included. The sample gives approximately 89,000 clones, around 90% of which show up once; about 9.9% is in the top ten. The input for sequencing was peripheral blood, taken 28 days after the second AZD1222 dose. The origin of the receptors is an adult who received the AZD1222 COVID-19 vaccine.

Here the CDR3 reads CASSGQGALTEAFF. As DNA, the CDR3 is TGTGCCAGCAGCGGGCAGGGGGCGCTGACTGAAGCTTTCTTT. This rearrangement joins TRBV3-1 (or the pseudogene TRBV3-2) to TRBJ1-1; 8 positions match TRBD1. Germline V gene data show CDR1 as LGHDT and CDR2 as YNNKEL (reference sequence). The J segment lost 5 bases and the V segment lost 5 bases, leaving 7 bases of the junction unmatched. The CDR3 is 14 amino acids.

The chain employs TRBV9 and TRBJ2-3; D not certain. Per germline, CDR1 SGDLS and CDR2 YYNGEE. Trimming shortened V by 2 bases and J by 5 bases, and 9 bases separated the two germline ends. This CDR3 is 13 amino acids long. CDR3 bases: TGTGCCAGCAGCGTGGCTCTGAGAGATACGCAGTATTTT. It specifies CASSVALRDTQYF.

V and J are TRBV18 and TRBJ2-1, with TRBD2 identical over 9 bases. The germline CDR1 and CDR2 sequences are KGHSH and LQKENI. The V segment lost 2 bases and the J segment 5 bases; nucleotides outside the gene matches: 7. The CDR3 covers 16 residues. The CDR3 nucleotides read TGTGCCAGCTCACCAATAGCGGGGGTCCTAAACAATGAGCAGTTCTTC. Translation: CASSPIAGVLNNEQFF.

The chain couples TRBV7-2 to TRBJ2-5; 8 bases map to TRBD1. CDR3 length: 16 amino acids. Germline V lookup: CDR1 SGHTA, CDR2 FQGNSA. The V segment lost 4 bases and the J segment 2 bases; nucleotides outside the gene matches: 9. CDR3 coding DNA: TGTGCCAGCAGCTCCCGAACCCGGACAGGGCAAGAGACCCAGTACTTC. This gives the protein CASSSRTRTGQETQYF.

V usage is TRBV7-3 and J usage is TRBJ2-1, with D maybe TRBD2 (6 bases). Germline-derived CDR1 and CDR2 are SGHTA and FQGTGA. CDR3 length: 15 amino acids. Trimming stripped 3 bases from V and 3 bases from J, with 12 bases between. CDR3 in amino acids: CASSFQGGIYNEQFF. In DNA form, the CDR3 reads TGTGCCAGCAGCTTTCAAGGCGGGATCTACAATGAGCAGTTCTTC.

The V and J genes are TRBV5-1 and TRBJ1-3; D not certain. Per the germline V gene, CDR1 is SGHRS and CDR2 is YFSETQ. Trimming took off 0 bases at V and 4 bases at J, with 11 bases between the two ends. The CDR3 is 15 amino acids. Here the CDR3 DNA reads TGCGCCAGCAGCTTGGCCGGTGTTCCGGGAAACACCATATATTTT. It codes for CASSLAGVPGNTIYF.

The chain has TRBV7-3 and TRBJ1-1; 9 nucleotides align to TRBD1. V lost 4 bases to trimming and J lost 6 bases; unmatched junction nucleotides: 9. The germline V gene encodes CDR1 SGHTA and CDR2 FQGTGA. The CDR3 has 15 amino acids. CDR3 loop: CASSSTGTGFAEAFF. In nucleotides, the CDR3 is TGTGCCAGCAGCTCGACCGGGACAGGGTTCGCTGAAGCTTTCTTT.

The chain employs TRBV7-6 and TRBJ2-7, with TRBD2 as a possible D gene (6 bases). Germline V gives CDR1 SGHVS, CDR2 FNYEAQ. V was shortened by 4 bases and J by 3 bases, with 16 bases between the two germline ends. This CDR3 has 15 residues. The CDR3, as DNA: TGTGCCAGCAGCTCCCAGGCGGGAACCCACTACGAGCAGTACTTC. Amino acid sequence: CASSSQAGTHYEQYF. Drawing the rest from reference TRBV7-6 and TRBJ2-7, the complete variable domain is GAGVSQSPRYKVTKRGQDVALRCDPISGHVSLYWYRQALGQGPEFLTYFNYEAQQDKSGLPNDRFSAERPEGSISTLTIQRTEQRDSAMYRCASSSQAGTHYEQYFGPGTRLTVT.

This clone was detected only once. The chain recombines TRBV3-1 (or the pseudogene TRBV3-2) with TRBJ1-5, with D unclear. Germline V gene lookup returns CDR1 LGHDT and CDR2 YNNKEL (reference sequence). V gave up 4 bases and J gave up 0 bases, with 13 bases separating them. The CDR3 has 16 amino acids. As DNA, the CDR3 is TGTGCCAGCAGCCCCCGGCCAGTGTCTAGCAATCAGCCCCAGCATTTT. The encoded protein is CASSPRPVSSNQPQHF.

This rearrangement joins TRBV5-6 to TRBJ1-1, with D unresolved. The CDR3 runs 13 residues. V shed 0 bases and J shed 0 bases, with 3 bases lying between them. The V gene's germline CDR1 is SGHDT and CDR2 YYEEEE. CDR3 nucleotides: TGTGCCAGCAGCTTGGGATTGAACACTGAAGCTTTCTTT. Its translation is CASSLGLNTEAFF.

The chain links TRBV6-5 to TRBJ1-4; a weak D match, TRBD1 (6 bases). Trimming cost V 2 bases and J 10 bases, with 11 bases left between them. CDR3 size: 13 residues. Germline V gives CDR1 MNHEY, CDR2 SVGAGI. CDR3 in amino acids: CASSYAGAGKLFF. CDR3 DNA sequence: TGTGCCAGCAGTTACGCAGGGGCTGGAAAACTGTTTTTT.

The chain employs TRBV27 and TRBJ1-2; 9 bases fit TRBD1. Germline CDR1 is MNHEY and CDR2 is SMNVEV (reference sequence). The junction had 4 bases not matched to a gene; V was cut back by 4 bases and J by 4 bases. CDR3 length equals 14 residues. CDR3: CASSWTGAGYGYTF. The CDR3 nucleotides are TGTGCCAGCAGTTGGACAGGGGCAGGCTATGGCTACACCTTC.

This chain connects TRBV5-4 to TRBJ1-1, with unresolved D. The V gene's germline CDR1 is SGHNT and CDR2 YYREEE (reference sequence). Trimming took 1 base from V and 4 from J, leaving 8 bases between them. This CDR3 region has 13 residues. CDR3 amino acids: CASSLSVVTEAFF. CDR3 bases: TGTGCCAGCAGCTTGAGTGTGGTCACTGAAGCTTTCTTT.

The sample holds a few counts of this clone. This chain uses TRBV6-1 with TRBJ2-1, with D tentatively TRBD1 (6 bases). The V end was cut by 0 bases, the J end by 10 bases, with 10 bases between. CDR1 is MNHNS, CDR2 SASEGT, per germline. The CDR3 spans 13 residues. The CDR3, as DNA: TGTGCCAGCAGTGAAGCGCTTCAGGGGGAGCAGTTCTTC. Its translation is CASSEALQGEQFF.